The 28 T cell receptor beta chains listed next were all sequenced from one sample in a study of blood T cells in healthy people across ages. Sample-barcoded 5' priming and a J-beta primer mix drove a second PCR of roughly 6 to 12 cycles. TCRdb independently ran MiXCR on the 5' RACE reads; one entry per CDR3 protein. Of roughly 1.6 million distinct CDR3 sequences in the sample, about 35% are singletons; the top ten hold approximately 11%. Sequencing was carried out using blood. The receptors were gathered from a woman aged 30 to 39 in good health.

A few counts support this clonotype. The genes are TRBV30 and TRBJ1-2, with TRBD1 as a possible D gene (6 bases). The CDR3 contains 14 residues. The germline V gene encodes CDR1 GTSNPN and CDR2 SVGIG (reference sequence). Trimming stripped 7 bases from V and 0 bases from J, with 15 bases between. As DNA, the CDR3 is TGTGCCTACGCTCGGGACACCACTAACTATGGCTACACCTTC. Translation: CAYARDTTNYGYTF. The full variable domain, in which reference TRBV30 and TRBJ1-2 provide the parts outside the CDR3, is SQTIHQWPATLVQPVGSPLSLECTVEGTSNPNLYWYRQAAGRGLQLLFYSVGIGQISSEVPQNLSASRPQDRQFILSSKKLLLSDSGFYLCAYARDTTNYGYTFGSGTRLTVV.

The V call is TRBV6-1, the J call TRBJ2-2; D may be TRBD2 (5 bases). CDR3 size: 15 residues. V gave up 0 bases and J gave up 8 bases, with 13 bases separating them. In germline, CDR1 is MNHNS, CDR2 SASEGT. CDR3: CASSEAPGRWGELFF. CDR3 nucleotides: TGTGCCAGCAGTGAAGCGCCGGGGAGATGGGGGGAGCTGTTTTTT.

The gene calls are TRBV9 and TRBJ2-1; tentative D call: TRBD2 (5 bases). The ends were cut back, 0 bases at V and 0 bases at J, with 13 bases in the middle. This CDR3 region has 17 residues. CDR1 and CDR2 from the germline V gene are SGDLS and YYNGEE. The CDR3 nucleotides are TGTGCCAGCAGCGTAGTGGCAGCTGGACTCTCCTACAATGAGCAGTTCTTC. Amino acid sequence: CASSVVAAGLSYNEQFF.

This clonotype has just a few counts. The chain carries TRBV29-1 and TRBJ2-2; perhaps TRBD1 as D (6 bases). The germline gives CDR1 SQVTM, CDR2 ANQGSEA. The CDR3 totals 15 residues. V was pared by 7 bases and J by 2 bases, with 17 bases between. CDR3 loop: CSATKGTPNTGELFF. The CDR3 DNA follows: TGCAGCGCCACTAAGGGGACACCTAACACCGGGGAGCTGTTTTTT.

This clonotype was picked up a small number of times. The rearrangement links TRBV14 to TRBJ2-7, with 12 bases matching TRBD1. The V gene end was trimmed by 1 base and the J gene end by 5 bases; junction bases not matched to a gene: 3. Germline V CDR1 and CDR2: SGHDN, FVKESK. The CDR3 is made up of 15 amino acids. CDR3 coding DNA: TGTGCCAGCAGCCAAGCGGGGACAGGGGGCCACGAGCAGTACTTC. Its translation: CASSQAGTGGHEQYF.

This sequence joins TRBV20-1 and TRBJ2-5; 11 positions match TRBD1. The germline CDR1 and CDR2 sequences are DFQATT and SNEGSKA (reference sequence). The CDR3 extends over 15 amino acids. Trimming removed 6 bases from V and 5 bases from J; junction bases left unmatched: 11. CDR3: CSARVDRGLCETQYF. The CDR3 DNA follows: TGCAGTGCCCGAGTGGACAGGGGGCTCTGTGAGACCCAGTACTTC.

This clonotype was observed a handful of times. The chain has TRBV20-1 and TRBJ2-1; 7 bases are shared with TRBD2. J gave up 9 bases and V 6 bases, and 14 bases lay outside the gene matches. The CDR3 totals 14 residues. Looked up from germline, CDR1 is DFQATT and CDR2 is SNEGSKA (reference sequence). The CDR3 loop is CSAAGIAGQGEQFF. The DNA of the CDR3 is TGCAGTGCCGCTGGGATAGCGGGCCAGGGTGAGCAGTTCTTC.

A few counts support this clonotype. V is TRBV5-5 and J is TRBJ2-7; D is unclear. Trimming cost V 1 base and J 4 bases, with 12 bases left between them. From germline, CDR1 is SGHKS and CDR2 YYEKEE (reference sequence). The CDR3 is 14 amino acids. CDR3 protein: CASSLYRESYEQYF. In DNA, the CDR3 is TGTGCCAGCAGCTTGTACAGAGAAAGTTACGAGCAGTACTTC. Based on the CDR3 plus reference TRBV5-5 and TRBJ2-7, the full variable domain is DAGVTQSPTHLIKTRGQQVTLRCSPISGHKSVSWYQQVLGQGPQFIFQYYEKEERGRGNFPDRFSARQFPNYSSELNVNALLLGDSALYLCASSLYRESYEQYFGPGTRLTVT.

This clonotype was seen repeatedly, ten times or more. This chain joins TRBV30 and TRBJ2-7; D is undetermined. The length of the CDR3 is 12 residues. The V gene lost 0 bases and the J gene lost 2 bases, with 5 bases spanning the gap. Germline assignment: CDR1 GTSNPN and CDR2 SVGIG (reference sequence). The CDR3 sequence: CAWSVGTYEQYF. In DNA, the CDR3 is TGTGCCTGGAGTGTGGGCACCTACGAGCAGTACTTC.

This clonotype was seen a handful of times. The rearrangement joins TRBV10-3 to TRBJ1-1; D may be TRBD1 (5 bases). CDR3 size: 14 residues. Germline V gene lookup returns CDR1 ENHRY and CDR2 SYGVKD. V lost 6 bases to trimming and J lost 1 base, with 12 bases between them. The CDR3 sequence is CAIRDRDWNTEAFF. CDR3 coding DNA: TGTGCCATCAGGGACCGGGACTGGAACACTGAAGCTTTCTTT.

This rearrangement joins TRBV20-1 to TRBJ2-1, with 8 bases lining up with TRBD2. V was clipped by 3 bases and J by 10 bases; unmatched bases: 14. CDR1 and CDR2 (germline): DFQATT, SNEGSKA (reference sequence). The CDR3 covers 15 residues. CDR3 protein: CSASAGTRSTSEQFF. In nucleotides, the CDR3 is TGCAGTGCTAGCGCCGGGACTAGGTCTACAAGCGAGCAGTTCTTC.

The V gene is TRBV9, the J gene TRBJ2-1; D is perhaps TRBD1 (6 bases). V dropped 1 base and J dropped 4 bases, with 9 bases sitting between them. The CDR3 contains 14 residues. The V gene's germline CDR1 is SGDLS and CDR2 YYNGEE. The CDR3: CASSVQGWYNEQFF. CDR3 nucleotides: TGTGCCAGCAGCGTACAGGGGTGGTACAATGAGCAGTTCTTC. The full variable domain, with the rest looked up from reference TRBV9 and TRBJ2-1, is DSGVTQTPKHLITATGQRVTLRCSPRSGDLSVYWYQQSLDQGLQFLIQYYNGEERAKGNILERFSAQQFPDLHSELNLSSLELGDSALYFCASSVQGWYNEQFFGPGTRLTVL.

The genes are TRBV4-1 and TRBJ1-2; D is unresolved. The CDR3 is made up of 19 amino acids. V was clipped by 4 bases and J by 4 bases, with 28 bases between them. The V gene's germline CDR1 is MGHRA and CDR2 YSYEKL. CDR3 in amino acids: CASSPTPGPYMTNLYGYTF. As DNA, the CDR3 is TGCGCCAGCAGCCCAACTCCGGGCCCCTATATGACAAACCTCTATGGCTACACCTTC.

This clonotype was recorded a few times. V gene TRBV4-1 combines with J gene TRBJ2-7, with D unclear. Trimming pared 5 bases from V and 2 bases from J, leaving 13 bases between. Looked up from germline, CDR1 is MGHRA and CDR2 is YSYEKL. There are 14 residues in the CDR3. CDR3 nucleotides: TGCGCCAGCAGCTCGTCGACAAGCACCTACGAGCAGTACTTC. Translation: CASSSSTSTYEQYF.

The rearrangement links TRBV29-1 to TRBJ1-1; D gene ambiguous. The V end was cut by 1 base, the J end by 6 bases, with 12 bases between. This CDR3 has 13 residues. Germline CDR1 SQVTM, CDR2 ANQGSEA. Here the CDR3 reads CSVEVTGFPEAFF. The CDR3 DNA is TGCAGCGTTGAAGTTACTGGCTTTCCTGAAGCTTTCTTT.

This clonotype was observed a handful of times. The V gene is TRBV12-5, the J gene TRBJ2-7; TRBD2 matches at 7 bases. Germline V CDR1 and CDR2: LGHNT, FRNRAP. V lost 0 bases, J lost 5 bases, and 16 bases stayed unmatched. The CDR3 length is 18 residues. The CDR3 is CASGLVMPSGGVLHEQYF. CDR3 coding DNA: TGTGCTAGTGGTTTGGTAATGCCTAGCGGCGGGGTTTTACACGAGCAGTACTTC.

J is TRBJ2-6 and V is TRBV21-1; TRBD1, the table's D call, lacks a check against the DNA. TRBV21-1 is reported as a pseudogene. The CDR3 covers 16 residues. DNA for the CDR3: TGTGCCAGCAGCACCAGGCGGGACCCTGGGGCCAACGTCCTGACTTTC. This translates into CASSTRRDPGANVLTF.

The genes are TRBV20-1 and TRBJ2-7, with D unresolved. Trimming took off 0 bases at V and 1 base at J, with 13 bases between the two ends. Germline V gives CDR1 DFQATT, CDR2 SNEGSKA (reference sequence). The length of the CDR3 is 15 residues. The CDR3 bases are TGCAGTGCTAGAGATTCCTTAAGCGCTTCCTACGAGCAGTACTTC. Translation: CSARDSLSASYEQYF.

The chain recombines TRBV20-1 with TRBJ2-7; 8 bases fit TRBD1. This CDR3 comprises 15 residues. Germline V gene lookup returns CDR1 DFQATT and CDR2 SNEGSKA (reference sequence). Unmatched junction bases numbered 13, after V lost 5 bases and J lost 4 bases. CDR3 amino acids: CSAGVPDRAPYEQYF. The CDR3 nucleotides are TGCAGTGCTGGAGTTCCGGACAGGGCCCCTTACGAGCAGTACTTC.

The rearrangement uses TRBV20-1 and TRBJ2-6; D possibly corresponds to TRBD1 (5 bases). Germline V gene sequence: CDR1 DFQATT, CDR2 SNEGSKA (reference sequence). Deletions cut 3 bases from V and 4 bases from J, with 13 bases between. The CDR3 is 15 amino acids. CDR3 loop: CSARQGTAGANVLTF. Written as DNA, the CDR3 is TGCAGTGCTAGGCAGGGAACCGCCGGGGCCAACGTCCTGACTTTC.

J is TRBJ1-2 and V is TRBV6-5, with 9 bases matching TRBD1. The V segment lost 4 bases and the J segment 6 bases; nucleotides outside the gene matches: 3. Germline V CDR1 and CDR2: MNHEY, SVGAGI. The CDR3 spans 13 residues. The chain's CDR3 is CASSWGQGDGYTF. CDR3 nucleotide sequence: TGTGCCAGCAGTTGGGGACAGGGTGATGGCTACACCTTC.

This clonotype was detected a few times. The chain couples TRBV5-5 to TRBJ2-7; 11 nucleotides agree with TRBD1. Trimming took 7 bases from V and 6 from J; bases not matched to a gene: 9. This CDR3 contains 14 residues. CDR1 and CDR2 from the germline V gene are SGHKS and YYEKEE (reference sequence). This chain's CDR3 is CASGGQGVVGEQYF. The CDR3, as DNA: TGTGCCAGCGGGGGACAGGGGGTAGTGGGCGAGCAGTACTTC.

This rearrangement joins TRBV4-1 to TRBJ2-2; 7 bases match TRBD1. Germline V gives CDR1 MGHRA, CDR2 YSYEKL. The length of the CDR3 is 15 residues. The V segment lost 4 bases and the J segment 5 bases; nucleotides outside the gene matches: 7. The CDR3 DNA sequence: TGCGCCAGCAGCCGAGGGGACAGCAAAACCGGGGAGCTGTTTTTT. Encoded protein: CASSRGDSKTGELFF.

The chain carries TRBV5-1 and TRBJ2-5; D not certain. The V and J ends lost 0 bases and 1 base respectively, with 10 bases between them. In germline, CDR1 is SGHRS, CDR2 YFSETQ. This CDR3 has 15 amino acids. The CDR3 is CASSLGFTTQETQYF. The CDR3 nucleotides are TGCGCCAGCAGCTTGGGCTTCACTACCCAAGAGACCCAGTACTTC.

Worth noting for this clonotype: One junction end does not reproduce the germline sequence, and a read error may be involved. The chain combines TRBV20-1 with TRBJ2-1; no reliable D call. The CDR3 runs 18 residues. Germline V CDR1 and CDR2: DFQATT, SNEGSKA (reference sequence). CDR3 DNA: TGCAGTGTTAGAAGGACCTCGTCCCGAAATACAATGTGTAAAGGACAGTTCTTC. Translation gives CSVRRTSSRNTMCKGQFF.

This clonotype was seen only once. This sequence joins TRBV20-1 and TRBJ2-5, with 15 bases that match TRBD2. The end of the DNA fits TRBJ2-7 better, so the J call may be wrong. CDR1 and CDR2 (germline): DFQATT, SNEGSKA (reference sequence). The CDR3 covers 14 residues. Written as DNA, the CDR3 is TGCAGTGCCAAAGGGACTAGCGGGAGGAACGAGCAGTACTTC. It encodes CSAKGTSGRNEQYF.

This clonotype was counted once. The rearrangement uses TRBV7-8 and TRBJ2-1; 12 bases are shared with TRBD1. J was trimmed by 9 bases and V by 4 bases; bases with no gene match: 7. This CDR3 spans 15 amino acids. In germline, CDR1 is SGHVS, CDR2 FQNEAQ. CDR3 loop: CASSSAGTGGGEQFF. CDR3 bases: TGTGCCAGCAGCTCTGCCGGGACAGGGGGCGGTGAGCAGTTCTTC.

In nucleotides, the CDR3 is TGTGCCAGCTCACCAAAGGCCCCCCCCGGCACTGAAGCTTTCTTT. Protein: CASSPKAPPGTEAFF. V gene TRBV18 combines with J gene TRBJ1-1; D is unclear. Looked up from germline, CDR1 is KGHSH and CDR2 is LQKENI. The germline V and J ends were trimmed by 2 bases and 4 bases, with 14 bases remaining between them. The CDR3 spans 15 residues. The whole variable domain, filled in from reference TRBV18 and TRBJ1-1, reads NAGVMQNPRHLVRRRGQEARLRCSPMKGHSHVYWYRQLPEEGLKFMVYLQKENIIDESGMPKERFSAEFPKEGPSILRIQQVVRGDSAAYFCASSPKAPPGTEAFFGQGTRLTVV.